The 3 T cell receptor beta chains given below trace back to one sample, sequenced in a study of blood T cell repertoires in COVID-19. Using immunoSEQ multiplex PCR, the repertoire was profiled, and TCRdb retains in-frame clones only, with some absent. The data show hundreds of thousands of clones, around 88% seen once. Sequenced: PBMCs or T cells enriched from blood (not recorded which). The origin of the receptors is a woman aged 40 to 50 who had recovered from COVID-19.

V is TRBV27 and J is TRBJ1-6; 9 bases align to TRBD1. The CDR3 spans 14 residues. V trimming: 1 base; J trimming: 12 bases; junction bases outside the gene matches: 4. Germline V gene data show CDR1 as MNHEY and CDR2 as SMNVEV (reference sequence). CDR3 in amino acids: CASSLWTGALPLHF. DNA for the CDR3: TGTGCCAGCAGTTTATGGACAGGGGCTTTACCCCTCCACTTT.

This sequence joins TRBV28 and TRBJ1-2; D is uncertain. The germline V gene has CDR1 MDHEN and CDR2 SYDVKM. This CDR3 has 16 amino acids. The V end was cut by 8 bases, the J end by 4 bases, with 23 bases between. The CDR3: CASGLLVPAPGYGYTF. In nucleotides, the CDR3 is TGTGCCAGCGGCTTACTAGTCCCAGCCCCGGGCTATGGCTACACCTTC.

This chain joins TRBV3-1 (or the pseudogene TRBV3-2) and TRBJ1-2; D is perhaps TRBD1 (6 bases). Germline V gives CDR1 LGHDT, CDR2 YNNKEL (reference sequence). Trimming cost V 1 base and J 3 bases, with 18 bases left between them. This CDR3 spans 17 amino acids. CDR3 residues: CASSQVWDTQGYYGYTF. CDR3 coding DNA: TGTGCCAGCAGCCAAGTTTGGGACACCCAGGGGTACTATGGCTACACCTTC.